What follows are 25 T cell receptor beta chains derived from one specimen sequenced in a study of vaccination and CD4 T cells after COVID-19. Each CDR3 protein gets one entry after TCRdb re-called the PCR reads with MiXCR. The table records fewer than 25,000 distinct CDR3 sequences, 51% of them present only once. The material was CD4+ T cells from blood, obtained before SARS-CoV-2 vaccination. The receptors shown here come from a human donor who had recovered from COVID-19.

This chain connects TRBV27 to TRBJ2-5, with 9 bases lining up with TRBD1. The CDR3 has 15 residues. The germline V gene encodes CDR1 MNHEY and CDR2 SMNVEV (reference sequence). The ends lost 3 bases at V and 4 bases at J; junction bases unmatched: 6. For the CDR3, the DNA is TGTGCCAGCAGTTTCTTGGGACAGGGTGGAGAGACCCAGTACTTC. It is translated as CASSFLGQGGETQYF.

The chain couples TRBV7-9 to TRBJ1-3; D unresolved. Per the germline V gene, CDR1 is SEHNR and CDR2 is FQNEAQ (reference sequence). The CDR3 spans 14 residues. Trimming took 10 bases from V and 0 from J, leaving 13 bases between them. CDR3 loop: CATRKDGSGNTIYF. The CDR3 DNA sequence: TGTGCCACCCGAAAAGATGGCTCTGGAAACACCATATATTTT.

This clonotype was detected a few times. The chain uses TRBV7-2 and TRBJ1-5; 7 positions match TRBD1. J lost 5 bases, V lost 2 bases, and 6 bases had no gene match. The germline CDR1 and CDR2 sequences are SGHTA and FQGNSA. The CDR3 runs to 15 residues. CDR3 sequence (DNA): TGTGCCAGCAGCTTAAGGGCGGGACAGTATCAGCCCCAGCATTTT. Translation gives CASSLRAGQYQPQHF.

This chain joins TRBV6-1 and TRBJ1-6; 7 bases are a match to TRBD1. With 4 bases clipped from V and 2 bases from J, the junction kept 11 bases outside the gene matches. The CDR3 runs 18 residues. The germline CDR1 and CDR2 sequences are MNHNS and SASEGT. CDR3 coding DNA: TGTGCCAGCAGTGCCCGATCGGACAGGCGGCCCTATAATTCACCCCTCCACTTT. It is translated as CASSARSDRRPYNSPLHF.

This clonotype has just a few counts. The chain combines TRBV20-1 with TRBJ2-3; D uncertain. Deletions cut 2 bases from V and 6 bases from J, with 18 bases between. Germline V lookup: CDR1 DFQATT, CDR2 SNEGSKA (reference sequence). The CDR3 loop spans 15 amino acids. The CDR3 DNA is TGCAGTGCTAGACACGCGGTCCTCGGAGTGGATACGCAGTATTTT. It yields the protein CSARHAVLGVDTQYF.

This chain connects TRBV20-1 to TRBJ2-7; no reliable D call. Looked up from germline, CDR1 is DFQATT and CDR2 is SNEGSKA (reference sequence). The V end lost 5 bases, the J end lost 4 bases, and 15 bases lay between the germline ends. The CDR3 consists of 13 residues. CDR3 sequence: CSAPIMSAYEQYF. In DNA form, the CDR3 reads TGCAGTGCTCCGATTATGTCAGCTTACGAGCAGTACTTC.

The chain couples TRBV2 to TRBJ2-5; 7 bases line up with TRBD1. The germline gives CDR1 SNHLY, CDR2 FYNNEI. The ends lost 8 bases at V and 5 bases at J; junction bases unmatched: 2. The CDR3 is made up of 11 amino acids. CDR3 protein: CASDREETQYF. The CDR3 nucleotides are TGTGCCAGCGACAGGGAGGAGACCCAGTACTTC.

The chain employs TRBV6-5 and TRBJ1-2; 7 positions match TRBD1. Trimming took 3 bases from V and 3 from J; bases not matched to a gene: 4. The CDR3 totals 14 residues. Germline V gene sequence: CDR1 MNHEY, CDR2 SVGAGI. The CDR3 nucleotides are TGTGCCAGCAGTTATTTCCAGGGGGACTATGGCTACACCTTC. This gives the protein CASSYFQGDYGYTF.

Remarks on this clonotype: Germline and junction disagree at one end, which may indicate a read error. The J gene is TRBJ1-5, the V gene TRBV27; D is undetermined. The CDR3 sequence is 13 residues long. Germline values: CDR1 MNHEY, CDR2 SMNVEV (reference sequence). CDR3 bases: TGTGCCAACAGTTTCGATAGCAATCAGCCCCAGCATTTT. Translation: CANSFDSNQPQHF.

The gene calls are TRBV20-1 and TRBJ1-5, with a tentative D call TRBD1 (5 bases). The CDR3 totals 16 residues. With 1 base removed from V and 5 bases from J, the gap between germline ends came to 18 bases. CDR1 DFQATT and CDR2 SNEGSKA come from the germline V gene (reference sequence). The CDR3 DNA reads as TGCAGTGCTAGAGTTTGGGACGGAGGGTTGGATCAGCCCCAGCATTTT. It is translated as CSARVWDGGLDQPQHF.

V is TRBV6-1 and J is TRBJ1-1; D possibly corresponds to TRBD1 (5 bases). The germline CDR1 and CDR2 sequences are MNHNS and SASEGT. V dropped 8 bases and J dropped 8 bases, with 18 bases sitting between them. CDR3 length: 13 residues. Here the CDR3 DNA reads TGTGCCAGCGGAGGGTGGGGCAGGATGGAAGCTTTCTTT. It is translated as CASGGWGRMEAFF.

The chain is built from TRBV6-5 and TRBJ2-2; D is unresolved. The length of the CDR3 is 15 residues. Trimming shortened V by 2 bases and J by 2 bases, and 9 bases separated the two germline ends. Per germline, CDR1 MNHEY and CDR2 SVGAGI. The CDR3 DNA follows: TGTGCCAGCAGTTACAGGAGATCTAACACCGGGGAGCTGTTTTTT. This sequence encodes CASSYRRSNTGELFF.

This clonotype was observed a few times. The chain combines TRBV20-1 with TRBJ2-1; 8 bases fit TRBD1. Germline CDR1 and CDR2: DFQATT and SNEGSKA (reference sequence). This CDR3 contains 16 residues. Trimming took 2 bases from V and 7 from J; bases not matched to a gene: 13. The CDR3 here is CSARPRTGLSWNEQFF. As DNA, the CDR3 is TGCAGTGCTAGACCCCGGACAGGGCTGAGTTGGAATGAGCAGTTCTTC.

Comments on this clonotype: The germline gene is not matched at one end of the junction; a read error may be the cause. For the CDR3, the DNA is TGTGCCAGCAGGTTAAGGACTAGCGCCAATGAGCAGTTCTTC. It codes for CASRLRTSANEQFF. The chain employs TRBV7-3 and TRBJ2-1; 9 nucleotides match TRBD2. CDR1 and CDR2 (germline): SGHTA, FQGTGA. The CDR3 sequence is 14 residues long.

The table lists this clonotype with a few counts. CDR3 coding DNA: TGTGCCAGCACAGCTGAGGGGGCAAATTCGGGTGAAGCTTTCTTT. Its protein product is CASTAEGANSGEAFF. V usage is TRBV2 and J usage is TRBJ1-1, with 7 nucleotides matching TRBD1. The length of the CDR3 is 15 residues. CDR1 and CDR2 (germline): SNHLY, FYNNEI. With V trimmed by 7 bases and J by 7 bases, 15 bases remained unmatched.

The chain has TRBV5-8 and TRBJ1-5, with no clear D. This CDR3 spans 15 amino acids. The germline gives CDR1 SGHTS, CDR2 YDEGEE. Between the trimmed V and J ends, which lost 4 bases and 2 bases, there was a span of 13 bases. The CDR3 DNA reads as TGTGCCAGCAGCACCGTCCCTGGCGGCAATCAGCCCCAGCATTTT. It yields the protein CASSTVPGGNQPQHF.

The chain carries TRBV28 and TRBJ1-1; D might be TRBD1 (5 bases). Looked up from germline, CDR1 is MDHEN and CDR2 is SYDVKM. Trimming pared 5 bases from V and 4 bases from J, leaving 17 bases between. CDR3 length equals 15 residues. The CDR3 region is CASSLWQGRSTEAFF. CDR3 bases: TGTGCCAGCAGTCTTTGGCAGGGCAGGAGCACTGAAGCTTTCTTT.

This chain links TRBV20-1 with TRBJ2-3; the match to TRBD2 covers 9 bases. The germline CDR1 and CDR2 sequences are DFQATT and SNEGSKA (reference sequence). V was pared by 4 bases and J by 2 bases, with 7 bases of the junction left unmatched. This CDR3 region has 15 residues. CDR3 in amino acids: CSATRLAVYTDTQYF. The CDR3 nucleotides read TGCAGTGCTACCCGACTAGCGGTGTACACAGATACGCAGTATTTT.

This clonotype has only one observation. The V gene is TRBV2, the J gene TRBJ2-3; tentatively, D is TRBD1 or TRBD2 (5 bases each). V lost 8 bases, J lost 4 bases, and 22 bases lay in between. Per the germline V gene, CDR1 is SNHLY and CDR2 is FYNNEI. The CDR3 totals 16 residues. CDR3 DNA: TGTGCCAGCTCACTGGCGAGGGGCGCGGCCGCAGATACGCAGTATTTT. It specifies CASSLARGAAADTQYF. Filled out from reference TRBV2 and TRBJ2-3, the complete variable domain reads EPEVTQTPSHQVTQMGQEVILRCVPISNHLYFYWYRQILGQKVEFLVSFYNNEISEKSEIFDDQFSVERPDGSNFTLKIRSTKLEDSAMYFCASSLARGAAADTQYFGPGTRLTVL.

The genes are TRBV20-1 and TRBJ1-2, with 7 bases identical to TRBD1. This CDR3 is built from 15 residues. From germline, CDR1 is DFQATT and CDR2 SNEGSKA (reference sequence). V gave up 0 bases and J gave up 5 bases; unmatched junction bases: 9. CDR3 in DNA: TGCAGTGCTAGAGATCTGGGACAGCGAAGTTATGGCTACACCTTC. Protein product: CSARDLGQRSYGYTF.

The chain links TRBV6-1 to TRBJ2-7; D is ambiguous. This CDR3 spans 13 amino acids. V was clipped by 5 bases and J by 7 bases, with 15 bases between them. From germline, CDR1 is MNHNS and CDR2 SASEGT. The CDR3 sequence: CASSQPVSQEQYF. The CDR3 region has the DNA TGTGCCAGCAGTCAGCCTGTGTCACAGGAGCAGTACTTC.

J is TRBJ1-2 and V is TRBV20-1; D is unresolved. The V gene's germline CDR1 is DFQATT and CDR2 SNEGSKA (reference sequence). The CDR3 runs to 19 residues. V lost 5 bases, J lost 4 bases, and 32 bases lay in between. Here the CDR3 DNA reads TGCAGTGCTGGGATCTATCTCCCCGGTAGGCAGAACGTTCTCTATGGCTACACCTTC. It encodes CSAGIYLPGRQNVLYGYTF.

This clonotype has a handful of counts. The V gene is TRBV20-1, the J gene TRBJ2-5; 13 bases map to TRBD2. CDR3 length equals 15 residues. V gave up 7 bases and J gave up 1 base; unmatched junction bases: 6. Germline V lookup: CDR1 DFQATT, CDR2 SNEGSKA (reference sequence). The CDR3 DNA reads TGCAGTGTTGGACTAGCGGGAGTGTCCCAAGAGACCCAGTACTTC. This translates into CSVGLAGVSQETQYF.

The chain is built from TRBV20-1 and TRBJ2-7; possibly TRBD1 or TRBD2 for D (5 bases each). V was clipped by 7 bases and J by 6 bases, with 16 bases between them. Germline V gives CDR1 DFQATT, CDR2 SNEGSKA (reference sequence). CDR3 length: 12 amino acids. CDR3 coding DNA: TGCAGTGGGGGGAAGGAGTCCCGCGAGCAGTACTTC. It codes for CSGGKESREQYF.

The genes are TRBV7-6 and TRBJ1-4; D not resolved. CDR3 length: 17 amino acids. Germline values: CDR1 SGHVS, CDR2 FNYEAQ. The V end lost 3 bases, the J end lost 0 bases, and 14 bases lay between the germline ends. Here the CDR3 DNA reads TGTGCCAGCAGCTTCTCGGGCGGGGTTTCAACTAATGAAAAACTGTTTTTT. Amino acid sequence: CASSFSGGVSTNEKLFF.